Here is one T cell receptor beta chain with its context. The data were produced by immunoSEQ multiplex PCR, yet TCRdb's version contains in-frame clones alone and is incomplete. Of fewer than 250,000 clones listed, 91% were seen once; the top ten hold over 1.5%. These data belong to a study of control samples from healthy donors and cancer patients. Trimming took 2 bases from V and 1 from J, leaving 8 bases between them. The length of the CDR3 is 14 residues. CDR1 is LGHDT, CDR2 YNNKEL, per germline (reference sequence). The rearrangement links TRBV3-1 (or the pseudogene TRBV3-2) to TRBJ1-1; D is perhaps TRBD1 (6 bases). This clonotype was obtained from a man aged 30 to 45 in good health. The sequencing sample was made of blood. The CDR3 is CASSQQGWNTEAFF. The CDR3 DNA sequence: TGTGCCAGCAGCCAACAGGGGTGGAACACTGAAGCTTTCTTT.